The 26 T cell receptor beta chains below all came from one sample that was sequenced in a study of response to subunit inactivated influenza vaccine. Each CDR3 protein gets one entry after TCRdb re-called the RT-PCR reads with MiXCR. Found here are around 750,000 distinct CDR3 sequences, around 20% of them singletons; the top ten hold 10% to 13%. The starting material was PBMCs from blood, obtained more than 4 days after vaccination. Receptor source: a man aged 45 to 65 who received an inactivated influenza vaccine.

This clonotype was counted between two and nine times. V gene TRBV5-1 combines with J gene TRBJ2-7; perhaps TRBD2 as D (6 bases). Germline V gene lookup returns CDR1 SGHRS and CDR2 YFSETQ. V shed 0 bases and J shed 5 bases, with 24 bases lying between them. The CDR3 has 18 amino acids. CDR3 loop: CASSLGRDGPLILDEQYF. The CDR3 region has the DNA TGCGCCAGCAGCTTGGGGAGGGATGGACCGCTAATATTGGACGAGCAGTACTTC.

This clonotype came up a few times. The chain employs TRBV6-5 and TRBJ2-7; the D is unclear. Germline CDR1 is MNHEY and CDR2 is SVGAGI. The V gene lost 4 bases and the J gene lost 7 bases, with 17 bases spanning the gap. The CDR3 contains 14 residues. CDR3 nucleotides: TGTGCCAGCAGTTTCTCGCCTGGGGTGGAGGAGCAGTACTTC. The encoded protein is CASSFSPGVEEQYF.

This clonotype came up many times. The rearrangement joins TRBV27 to TRBJ2-1; D tentatively reads TRBD1 or TRBD2 (5 bases each). Trimming stripped 6 bases from V and 9 bases from J, with 15 bases between. The CDR3 extends over 13 amino acids. Germline V lookup: CDR1 MNHEY, CDR2 SMNVEV (reference sequence). The CDR3, as DNA: TGTGCCAGCAGGCGAAGTGGGGACGGTGAGCAGTTCTTC. Translation gives CASRRSGDGEQFF.

This clonotype turned up a few times. The rearrangement links TRBV6-1 to TRBJ2-1; TRBD1 agrees at 9 bases. The length of the CDR3 is 16 residues. CDR1 is MNHNS, CDR2 SASEGT, per germline. J was trimmed by 4 bases and V by 4 bases; bases with no gene match: 8. CDR3 protein: CASSVEQGAIYNEQFF. CDR3 DNA: TGTGCCAGCAGTGTTGAACAGGGGGCGATTTACAATGAGCAGTTCTTC.

In this sample, this clonotype turned up once. The chain employs TRBV28 and TRBJ2-5, with 8 bases fitting TRBD1. Germline values: CDR1 MDHEN, CDR2 SYDVKM. The CDR3 loop spans 16 amino acids. V was clipped by 2 bases and J by 5 bases; unmatched bases: 10. The DNA for the CDR3 is TGTGCCAGCAGTTTAGTCGGGTTCAGGGGGCATGAGACCCAGTACTTC. Translating gives CASSLVGFRGHETQYF. The full variable domain, completed using reference TRBV28 and TRBJ2-5, is DVKVTQSSRYLVKRTGEKVFLECVQDMDHENMFWYRQDPGLGLRLIYFSYDVKMKEKGDIPEGYSVSREKKERFSLILESASTNQTSMYLCASSLVGFRGHETQYFGPGTRLLVL.

The chain has TRBV10-3 and TRBJ1-2; 8 positions match TRBD1. CDR1 and CDR2 (germline): ENHRY, SYGVKD. CDR3 length: 15 amino acids. Trimming cost V 5 bases and J 0 bases; bases outside gene matches: 5. CDR3: CAISTGQGANYGYTF. CDR3 DNA sequence: TGTGCCATCAGTACAGGACAGGGCGCTAACTATGGCTACACCTTC.

The chain recombines TRBV11-2 with TRBJ2-5; TRBD2 matches at 8 bases. Trimming removed 5 bases from V and 5 bases from J; junction bases left unmatched: 16. Germline V gene lookup returns CDR1 SGHAT and CDR2 FQNNGV. The CDR3 contains 17 residues. The CDR3 bases are TGTGCCAGCAGCCATAGCGATGCCGGGGGGGCGCGGGAGACCCAGTACTTC. It is translated as CASSHSDAGGARETQYF.

This CDR3 is CASSQRVTSGAVDTQYF. Here the CDR3 DNA reads TGCGCCAGCAGCCAAAGGGTGACTAGCGGGGCCGTAGATACGCAGTATTTT. The chain couples TRBV4-3 to TRBJ2-3; 11 bases are a match to TRBD2. J was trimmed by 5 bases and V by 2 bases; bases with no gene match: 9. Looked up from germline, CDR1 is LGHNA and CDR2 is YSLEER. This CDR3 contains 17 residues.

The chain links TRBV7-2 to TRBJ2-4; tentatively, D is TRBD1 (5 bases). The V gene's germline CDR1 is SGHTA and CDR2 FQGNSA. V was trimmed by 5 bases and J by 5 bases, leaving 13 bases between them. This CDR3 is built from 14 residues. CDR3 amino acids: CASSARQRENIQYF. The CDR3, as DNA: TGTGCCAGCAGCGCCCGACAGCGTGAAAACATTCAGTACTTC.

Written as DNA, the CDR3 is TGTGCCAGCAGCCTCGGACTAGCGGGGAAGCCGAACACCGGGGAGCTGTTTTTT. It is translated as CASSLGLAGKPNTGELFF. The chain recombines TRBV3-1 with TRBJ2-2, with TRBD2 identical over 12 bases. Germline CDR1 reads LGHDT; CDR2 reads YNNKEL (reference sequence). V was clipped by 4 bases and J by 0 bases; unmatched bases: 6. The CDR3 consists of 18 residues.

This sequence joins TRBV2 and TRBJ1-4; D remains ambiguous. Germline lookup yields CDR1 SNHLY and CDR2 FYNNEI. The germline V and J ends were trimmed by 4 bases and 7 bases, with 10 bases remaining between them. This CDR3 region has 13 residues. The CDR3 spells CASSVETFEKLFF. For the CDR3, the DNA is TGTGCCAGCAGTGTAGAGACGTTTGAAAAACTGTTTTTT.

This clonotype was counted only a few times. CDR3 in DNA: TGTGCCAGCAGGCAAGGACTAGCGGCTTCCTCCTACAATGAGCAGTTCTTC. This encodes CASRQGLAASSYNEQFF. The rearrangement joins TRBV11-2 to TRBJ2-1, with 10 bases lining up with TRBD2. This CDR3 is built from 17 residues. CDR1 is SGHAT and CDR2 is FQNNGV in the germline V gene. Trimming at V came to 6 bases and at J to 0 bases, leaving 8 bases not matched to a gene.

This clonotype turned up a few times. The chain recombines TRBV6-2 or TRBV6-3 with TRBJ2-1; D gene unclear. CDR3 length equals 13 residues. Looked up from germline, CDR1 is MNHEY and CDR2 is SVGEGT. The ends were cut back, 2 bases at V and 6 bases at J, with 8 bases in the middle. CDR3 residues: CASSYPQPNEQFF. The CDR3 DNA follows: TGTGCCAGCAGTTACCCCCAACCCAATGAGCAGTTCTTC.

The chain carries TRBV20-1 and TRBJ2-1, with D hard to call. The CDR3 spans 16 residues. V was cut by 2 bases and J by 0 bases, with 14 bases left in between. Germline values: CDR1 DFQATT, CDR2 SNEGSKA (reference sequence). The CDR3 is CSARNPNIGSYNEQFF. In DNA form, the CDR3 reads TGCAGTGCTAGAAATCCCAACATCGGCTCCTACAATGAGCAGTTCTTC.

The V and J genes are TRBV29-1 and TRBJ2-7; D remains ambiguous. This CDR3 comprises 15 residues. The germline gives CDR1 SQVTM, CDR2 ANQGSEA. The V and J ends lost 2 bases and 1 base respectively, with 15 bases between them. CDR3 sequence: CSVEFPYSGSYEQYF. CDR3 DNA sequence: TGCAGCGTTGAATTCCCCTATTCCGGGTCCTACGAGCAGTACTTC.

Comment on this clonotype: This sequence may be a read error, since a much larger clone differs from it by one base. Because the CDR3 is missing its conserved closing phenylalanine or tryptophan, this is likely a read error. The chain links TRBV4-3 to TRBJ2-7; 8 bases align to TRBD1. CDR1 and CDR2 from the germline V gene are LGHNA and YSLEER. V gave up 2 bases and J gave up 6 bases; unmatched junction bases: 6. CDR3 length: 14 amino acids. CDR3 DNA sequence: TGCGCCAGCAGCCAATGGACAGGGAACGGCGAGCAGTACTAC. Amino acid sequence: CASSQWTGNGEQYY.

The chain employs TRBV19 and TRBJ1-2; D is unresolved. V lost 3 bases, J lost 5 bases, and 7 bases lay in between. Germline assignment: CDR1 LNHDA and CDR2 SQIVND (reference sequence). The CDR3 is 12 amino acids. The chain's CDR3 is CASSMDLYGYTF. CDR3 coding DNA: TGTGCCAGTAGTATGGACCTGTATGGCTACACCTTC. Together with reference TRBV19 and TRBJ1-2, the CDR3 gives the full variable domain: DGGITQSPKYLFRKEGQNVTLSCEQNLNHDAMYWYRQDPGQGLRLIYYSQIVNDFQKGDIAEGYSVSREKKESFPLTVTSAQKNPTAFYLCASSMDLYGYTFGSGTRLTVV.

The chain links TRBV2 to TRBJ2-5, with 7 bases identical to TRBD2. This CDR3 has 14 residues. Looked up from germline, CDR1 is SNHLY and CDR2 is FYNNEI. Unmatched junction bases numbered 9, after V lost 7 bases and J lost 4 bases. This chain's CDR3 is CASTTRGGVETQYF. CDR3 nucleotide sequence: TGTGCCAGCACCACGAGGGGAGGGGTAGAGACCCAGTACTTC. Full variable domain (missing parts from reference TRBV2 and TRBJ2-5): EPEVTQTPSHQVTQMGQEVILRCVPISNHLYFYWYRQILGQKVEFLVSFYNNEISEKSEIFDDQFSVERPDGSNFTLKIRSTKLEDSAMYFCASTTRGGVETQYFGPGTRLLVL.

This sequence joins TRBV7-9 and TRBJ2-7; D is undetermined. The CDR3 covers 16 residues. The germline gives CDR1 SEHNR, CDR2 FQNEAQ (reference sequence). The germline V and J ends were trimmed by 1 base and 4 bases, with 17 bases remaining between them. The CDR3 bases are TGTGCCAGCAGCTTAGACACATCCACCTTGTCTTACGAGCAGTACTTC. It encodes CASSLDTSTLSYEQYF.

The V and J genes are TRBV7-2 and TRBJ2-3, with D unclear. Germline V gene lookup returns CDR1 SGHTA and CDR2 FQGNSA. The length of the CDR3 is 15 residues. Trimming shortened V by 5 bases and J by 1 base, and 13 bases separated the two germline ends. DNA for the CDR3: TGTGCCAGCAGCCCTTCCCGGACCCGCACAGATACGCAGTATTTT. Translated: CASSPSRTRTDTQYF. The whole variable domain, remainder taken from reference TRBV7-2 and TRBJ2-3, is GAGVSQSPSNKVTEKGKDVELRCDPISGHTALYWYRQSLGQGLEFLIYFQGNSAPDKSGLPSDRFSAERTGGSVSTLTIQRTQQEDSAVYLCASSPSRTRTDTQYFGPGTRLTVL.

This clonotype was detected a few times. V usage is TRBV20-1 and J usage is TRBJ2-1; 10 nucleotides match TRBD2. The CDR3 totals 15 residues. The J segment lost 0 bases and the V segment lost 5 bases, leaving 4 bases of the junction unmatched. The V gene's germline CDR1 is DFQATT and CDR2 SNEGSKA (reference sequence). The CDR3, as DNA: TGCAGTGCTGACTGGACTAGCGGCTCCTACAATGAGCAGTTCTTC. Translating it yields CSADWTSGSYNEQFF.

V usage is TRBV15 and J usage is TRBJ2-7; D uncertain. The ends were cut back, 1 base at V and 6 bases at J, with 13 bases in the middle. The CDR3 has 14 amino acids. The germline V gene has CDR1 LNHNV and CDR2 YYDKDF (reference sequence). The CDR3 sequence: CATSRVKSNPEQYF. In DNA form, the CDR3 reads TGTGCCACCAGCAGAGTCAAGTCTAATCCCGAGCAGTACTTC.

The V call is TRBV15, the J call TRBJ1-5; D not resolved. CDR1 is LNHNV, CDR2 YYDKDF, per germline (reference sequence). The CDR3 contains 15 residues. The germline V and J ends were trimmed by 0 bases and 5 bases, with 11 bases remaining between them. CDR3: CATSRESLGYQPQHF. The CDR3, as DNA: TGTGCCACCAGCAGAGAGAGCTTAGGGTATCAGCCCCAGCATTTT.

This clonotype was detected a few times. This sequence joins TRBV10-3 and TRBJ2-4; TRBD2 aligns across 10 bases. The length of the CDR3 is 16 residues. The germline CDR1 and CDR2 sequences are ENHRY and SYGVKD. V shed 7 bases and J 2 bases; nucleotides not matched to a gene: 8. CDR3 sequence reads: CAITSLAGETKNIQYF. The CDR3 bases are TGTGCCATCACTTCCCTAGCGGGGGAGACCAAAAACATTCAGTACTTC.

This clonotype turned up a few times. V and J are TRBV12-3 or TRBV12-4 and TRBJ2-2; 9 nucleotides agree with TRBD1. This CDR3 has 16 residues. V lost 7 bases and J lost 5; bases outside the gene matches: 11. This CDR3 reads CASNTPGTGRTGELFF. The CDR3 nucleotides are TGTGCCAGCAACACCCCCGGGACAGGGAGAACCGGGGAGCTGTTTTTT.

The chain has TRBV20-1 and TRBJ2-1, with 10 bases fitting TRBD2. The J segment lost 11 bases and the V segment lost 0 bases, leaving 10 bases of the junction unmatched. The CDR3 is 15 residues long. In germline, CDR1 is DFQATT, CDR2 SNEGSKA (reference sequence). In nucleotides, the CDR3 is TGCAGTGCTAGAGATCGGGGTAGCGGGAGGAAGAAGCAGTTCTTC. It codes for CSARDRGSGRKKQFF.